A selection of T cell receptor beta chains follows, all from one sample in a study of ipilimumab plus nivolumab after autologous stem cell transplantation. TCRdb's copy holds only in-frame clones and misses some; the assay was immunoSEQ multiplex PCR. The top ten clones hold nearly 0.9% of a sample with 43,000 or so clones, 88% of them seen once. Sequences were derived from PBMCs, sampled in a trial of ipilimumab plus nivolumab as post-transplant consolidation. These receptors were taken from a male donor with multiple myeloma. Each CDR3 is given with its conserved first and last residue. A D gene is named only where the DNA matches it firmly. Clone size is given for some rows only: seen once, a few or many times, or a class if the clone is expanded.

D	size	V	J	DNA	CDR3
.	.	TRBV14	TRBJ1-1	TGTGCCAGCAGCCCCAACCTGAACACTGAAGCTTTCTTT	CASSPNLNTEAFF
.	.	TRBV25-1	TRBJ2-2	TGTGCCAGCAGGGAGCAGGGGAGCACCGGGGAGCTGTTTTTT	CASREQGSTGELFF
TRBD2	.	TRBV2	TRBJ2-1	TGTGCCAGCAGGGATAGCGGGAGCTCCAATGAGCAGTTCTTC	CASRDSGSSNEQFF
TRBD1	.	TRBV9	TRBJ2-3	TGTGCCAGCAGCCTACAGGGGGCTATCGGCACAGATACGCAGTATTTT	CASSLQGAIGTDTQYF
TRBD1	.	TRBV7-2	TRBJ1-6	TGTGCCAGCAGCCCGAGGACAGGGAGGAGAAATTCACCCCTCCACTTT	CASSPRTGRRNSPLHF
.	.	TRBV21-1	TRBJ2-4	TGTGCCAGCAGCAAAGCTCCGGAAAGAATAGCCAAAAACATTCAGTACTTC	CASSKAPERIAKNIQYF
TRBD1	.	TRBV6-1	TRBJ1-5	TGTGCCAGCAGTGAATGGGACAGGGGCCAGCCCCAGCATTTT	CASSEWDRGQPQHF
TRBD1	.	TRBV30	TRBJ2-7	TGTGCCTGGAGTCCCCGGGACAGACTCTACGAGCAGTACTTC	CAWSPRDRLYEQYF
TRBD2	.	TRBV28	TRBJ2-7	TGTGCCAGCAGTTTCATGGTAGCGGGGTCCTACGAGCAGTACTTC	CASSFMVAGSYEQYF
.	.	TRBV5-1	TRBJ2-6	TGCGCCAGCAGCTTGGTGGGTTATGGCGCTGGGGCCAACGTCCTGACTTTC	CASSLVGYGAGANVLTF
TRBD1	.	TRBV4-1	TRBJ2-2	TGCGCCAGCAGCCGCCCGGGACAGGGGGCCGGGGAGCTGTTTTTT	CASSRPGQGAGELFF
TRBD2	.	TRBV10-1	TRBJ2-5	TGCGCCAGCTTCCGCGTAGCGGGAGGCCAAGAGACCCAGTACTTC	CASFRVAGGQETQYF
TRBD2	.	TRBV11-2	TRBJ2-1	TGTGCCAGCAGCCCCTCGGGGGGCGGGGGGGGTGAGCAGTTCTTC	CASSPSGGGGGEQFF
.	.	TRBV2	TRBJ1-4	TGTGCCACCAAGCAAAGGGAGGGGGAAAAACTGTTTTTT	CATKQREGEKLFF
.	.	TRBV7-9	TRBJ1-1	TGTGCCAGCAGCTTAGGCCAAGAGGACACTGAAGCTTTCTTT	CASSLGQEDTEAFF
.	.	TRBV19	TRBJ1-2	TGTGCCAGTAGTTCCCTTGGGCCATATGGCTACACCTTC	CASSSLGPYGYTF
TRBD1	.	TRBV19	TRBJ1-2	TGTGCCATCCCGGGGACAGGGCCGTATGGCTACACCTTC	CAIPGTGPYGYTF
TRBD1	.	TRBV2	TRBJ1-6	TGTGCCAGCAGTGTACAGGGGGCGGTGGATAATTCACCCCTCCACTTT	CASSVQGAVDNSPLHF
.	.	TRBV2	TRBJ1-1	TGTGCCAGCAGCGGGGACGGAGAGAACACTGAAGCTTTCTTT	CASSGDGENTEAFF
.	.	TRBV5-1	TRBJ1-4	TGCGCCAGCAGTTACGATCCTAATGAAAAACTGTTTTTT	CASSYDPNEKLFF
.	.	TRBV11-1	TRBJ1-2	TGTGCCAGCAGCTTAGAGGCAGGGGATGGCTACACCTTC	CASSLEAGDGYTF
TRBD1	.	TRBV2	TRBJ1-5	TGTGCCAGCAGTCCTGGACAGGGGGGAAATCAGCCCCAGCATTTT	CASSPGQGGNQPQHF
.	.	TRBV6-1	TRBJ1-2	TGTGCCAGCAGTGAAGTTAGGGTGTATGGCTACACCTTC	CASSEVRVYGYTF
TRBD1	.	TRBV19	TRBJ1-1	TGTGCCAGTAGGGGGACAGGGCGAAAGGCTGAAGCTTTCTTT	CASRGTGRKAEAFF
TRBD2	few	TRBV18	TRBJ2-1	TGTGCCAGCTCACCAATGGGACTAGATCACAATGAGCAGTTCTTC	CASSPMGLDHNEQFF
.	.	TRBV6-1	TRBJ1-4	TGTGCCAGCAGCGGGGACATGGCTAATGAAAAACTGTTTTTT	CASSGDMANEKLFF
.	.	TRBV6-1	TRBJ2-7	TGTGCCAGCAGTTTCGACCAAAGGGGGACCTACGAGCAGTACTTC	CASSFDQRGTYEQYF
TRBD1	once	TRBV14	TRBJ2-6	TGTGCCAGCAGCCAACCAGGACAGGAGGAAGGTGGGGCCAACGTCCTGACTTTC	CASSQPGQEEGGANVLTF
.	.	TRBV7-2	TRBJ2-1	TGTGCCAGCAGCCTTAGATACAATGAGCAGTTCTTC	CASSLRYNEQFF